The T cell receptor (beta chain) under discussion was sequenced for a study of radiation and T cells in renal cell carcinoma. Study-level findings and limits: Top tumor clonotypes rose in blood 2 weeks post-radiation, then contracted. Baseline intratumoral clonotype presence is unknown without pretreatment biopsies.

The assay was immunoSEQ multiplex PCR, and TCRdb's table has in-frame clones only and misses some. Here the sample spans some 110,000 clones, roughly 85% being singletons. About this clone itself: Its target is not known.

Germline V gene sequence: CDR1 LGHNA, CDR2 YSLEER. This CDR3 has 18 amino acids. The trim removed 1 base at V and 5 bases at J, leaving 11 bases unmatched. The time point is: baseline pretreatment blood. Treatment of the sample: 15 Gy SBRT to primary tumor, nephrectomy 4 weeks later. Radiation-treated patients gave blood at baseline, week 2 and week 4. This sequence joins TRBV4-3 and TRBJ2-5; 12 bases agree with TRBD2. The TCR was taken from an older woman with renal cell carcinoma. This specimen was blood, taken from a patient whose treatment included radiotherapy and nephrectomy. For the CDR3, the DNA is TGCGCCAGCAGCCAAGCAAGTCTAGCGGGAGGGGTAGGGGAGACCCAGTACTTC. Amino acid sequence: CASSQASLAGGVGETQYF.